Below, one T cell receptor beta chain is given with its context. Source study methods: Researchers report that nucleated cell counts were estimated from reference gene primer amplification. Sequencing used immunoSEQ multiplex PCR; TCRdb keeps in-frame clones, though not all of them. V and J calls and clone size are given by that table; D and trimming were obtained from the DNA. The sample lists about 87,000 clones; over 75% were seen once. This sample was taken from a study of blood T cell repertoires in COVID-19. At the level of the study: Samples taken during acute and convalescent COVID-19 were collected in the United States, Italy and Spain. Nucleic acid was either cDNA or gDNA, and it came from T cells, B-cell-depleted T cells, or PBMCs.

The CDR3 runs 15 residues. V lost 5 bases to trimming and J lost 0 bases, with 13 bases between them. Germline-derived CDR1 and CDR2 are MNHEY and SMNVEV (reference sequence). The receptor was derived from a woman aged 65 to 85 with acute or convalescent COVID-19. Source material: peripheral blood. The rearrangement uses TRBV27 and TRBJ1-2; D uncertain. DNA of the CDR3: TGTGCCAGCAGTGCCCGGTGGGGAGCTAACTATGGCTACACCTTC. Residues: CASSARWGANYGYTF.